This TCR beta chain stems from a study of shared clonotypes between healthy human individuals. Deep level was the assay's run setting. Clones were sequenced by immunoSEQ multiplex PCR, and TCRdb holds only the in-frame ones, with some missing. The sample carries millions of clones, roughly 91% recorded once. CD45RO-negative cells were positively selected for CCR7, leaving out terminally differentiated effector memory CD45RA+ cells. The origin of this receptor is a young man in good health. Some clones in this sample may be carry-over from other donors' samples. The sequenced sample was naive CD8+ T cells from PBMCs.

DNA for the CDR3: TGTGCCAGCAGTTACTCCCGACTAAGCACAGATACGCAGTATTTT. Amino acids: CASSYSRLSTDTQYF. The J gene is TRBJ2-3, the V gene TRBV6-5; TRBD2 is a possible D gene (5 bases). The CDR3 has 15 amino acids. Trimming pared 0 bases from V and 0 bases from J, leaving 7 bases between. CDR1 and CDR2 (germline): MNHEY, SVGAGI.